This T cell receptor beta chain came from a study of shared clonotypes between healthy human individuals. Notes on the study in general: Sampling involved blood alone; tissue repertoires likely differ. Even with large depth, rarefaction showed that sorted-subset sequencing was incomplete.

Assay execution took place at the deep level. Clones were sequenced by immunoSEQ multiplex PCR, and TCRdb holds only the in-frame ones, with some missing. This table has over a million clones, roughly 97% appearing once. As regards this clone: Its antigen is still unknown.

The CDR3 has 16 residues. The germline CDR1 and CDR2 sequences are SGHTA and FQGNSA. V shed 0 bases and J 5 bases; nucleotides not matched to a gene: 6. Sequenced input: naive CD4+ T cells sorted from blood. Subset in this sample: CD45RA+ positively selected. The TCR originated in a man aged 25 to 40 in good health. The gene calls are TRBV7-2 and TRBJ2-2; 7 bases are a match to TRBD2. The CDR3 region has the DNA TGTGCCAGCAGCTTAGCGCGTGCGGGAGCGACCGGGGAGCTGTTTTTT. Translated, it gives CASSLARAGATGELFF. The complete variable domain, with remaining parts taken from reference TRBV7-2 and TRBJ2-2, reads GAGVSQSPSNKVTEKGKDVELRCDPISGHTALYWYRQSLGQGLEFLIYFQGNSAPDKSGLPSDRFSAERTGGSVSTLTIQRTQQEDSAVYLCASSLARAGATGELFFGEGSRLTVL.